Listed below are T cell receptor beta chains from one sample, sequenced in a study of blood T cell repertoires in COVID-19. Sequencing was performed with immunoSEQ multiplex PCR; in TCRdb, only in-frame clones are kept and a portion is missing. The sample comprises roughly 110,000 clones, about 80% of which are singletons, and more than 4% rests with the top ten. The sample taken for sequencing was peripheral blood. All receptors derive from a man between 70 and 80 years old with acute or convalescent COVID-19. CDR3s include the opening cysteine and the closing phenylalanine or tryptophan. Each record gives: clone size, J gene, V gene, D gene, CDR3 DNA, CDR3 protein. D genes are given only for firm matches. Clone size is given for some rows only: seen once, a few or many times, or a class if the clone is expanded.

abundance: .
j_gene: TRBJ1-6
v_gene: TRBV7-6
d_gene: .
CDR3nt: TGTGCCAGCAGCTTAGCGTGGCAAAAGAATTCACCCCTCCACTTT
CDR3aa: CASSLAWQKNSPLHF

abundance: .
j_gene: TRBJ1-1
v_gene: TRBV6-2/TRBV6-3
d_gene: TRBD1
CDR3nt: TGTGCCAGCAGTTATCGGACAGGGGTTGGGAACACTGAAGCTTTCTTT
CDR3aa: CASSYRTGVGNTEAFF

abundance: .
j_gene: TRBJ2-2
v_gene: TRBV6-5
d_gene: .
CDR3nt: TGTGCCAGCAGGTTCGGAGGGGCCCGGGAGCTGTTTTTT
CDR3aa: CASRFGGARELFF

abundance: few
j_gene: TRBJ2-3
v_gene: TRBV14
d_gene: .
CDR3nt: TGTGCCAGCAGCCAAAATTTCATGTGGGGGGGCACAGATACGCAGTATTTT
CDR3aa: CASSQNFMWGGTDTQYF

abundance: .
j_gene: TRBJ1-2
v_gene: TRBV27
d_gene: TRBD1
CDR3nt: TGTGCCAGCAGTTTGACAGGGGGATCGGCGAACTATGGCTACACCTTC
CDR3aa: CASSLTGGSANYGYTF

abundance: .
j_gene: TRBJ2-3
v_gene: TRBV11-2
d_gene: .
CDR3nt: TGTGCCAGCAGCTTAGCAGGGGGGAGCACAGATACGCAGTATTTT
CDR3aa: CASSLAGGSTDTQYF

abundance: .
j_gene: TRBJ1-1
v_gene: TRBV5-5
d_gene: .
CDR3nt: TGTGCCAGCAGAATACAGGGTAAGGACACTGAAGCTTTCTTT
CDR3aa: CASRIQGKDTEAFF

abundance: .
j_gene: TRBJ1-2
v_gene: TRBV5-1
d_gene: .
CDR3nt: TGCGCCAGCAGCTTTAACCCAGGGCAGGATGGCTACACCTTC
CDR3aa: CASSFNPGQDGYTF

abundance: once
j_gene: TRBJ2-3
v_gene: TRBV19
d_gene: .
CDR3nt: TGTGCCACCAAGACAGGTCCTAGCACAGATACGCAGTATTTT
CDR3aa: CATKTGPSTDTQYF

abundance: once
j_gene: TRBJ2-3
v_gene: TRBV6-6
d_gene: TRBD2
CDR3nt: TGTGCCACCTCTTGGGGGGGTGGCGCAGATACGCAGTATTTT
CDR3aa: CATSWGGGADTQYF